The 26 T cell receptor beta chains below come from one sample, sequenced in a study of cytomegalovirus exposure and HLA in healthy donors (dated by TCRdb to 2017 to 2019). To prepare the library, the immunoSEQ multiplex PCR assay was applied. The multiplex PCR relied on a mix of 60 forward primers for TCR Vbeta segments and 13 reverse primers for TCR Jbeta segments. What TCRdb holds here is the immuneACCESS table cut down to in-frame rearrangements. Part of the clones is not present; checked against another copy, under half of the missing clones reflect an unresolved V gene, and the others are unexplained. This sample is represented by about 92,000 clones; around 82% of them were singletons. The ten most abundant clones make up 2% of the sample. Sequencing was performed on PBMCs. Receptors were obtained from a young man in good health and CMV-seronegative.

CDR3 sequence: CASSSPGGATDTQYF. Written as DNA, the CDR3 is TGTGCCAGCAGTTCTCCCGGGGGGGCCACAGATACGCAGTATTTT. The rearrangement joins TRBV25-1 to TRBJ2-3; 8 bases line up with TRBD2. CDR1 MGHDK and CDR2 SYGVNS come from the germline V gene. The CDR3 is 15 residues long. The junction had 6 bases not matched to a gene; V was cut back by 5 bases and J by 2 bases.

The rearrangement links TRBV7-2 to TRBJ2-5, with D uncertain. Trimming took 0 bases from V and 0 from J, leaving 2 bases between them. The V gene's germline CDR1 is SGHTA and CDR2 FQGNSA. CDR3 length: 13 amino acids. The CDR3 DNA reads TGTGCCAGCAGCTTAGCCTACCAAGAGACCCAGTACTTC. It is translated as CASSLAYQETQYF.

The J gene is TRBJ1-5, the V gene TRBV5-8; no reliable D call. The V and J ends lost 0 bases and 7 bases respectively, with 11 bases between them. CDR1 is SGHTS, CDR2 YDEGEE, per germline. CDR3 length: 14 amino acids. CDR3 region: CASSLEWEGQPQHF. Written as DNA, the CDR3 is TGTGCCAGCAGCTTGGAGTGGGAGGGCCAGCCCCAGCATTTT.

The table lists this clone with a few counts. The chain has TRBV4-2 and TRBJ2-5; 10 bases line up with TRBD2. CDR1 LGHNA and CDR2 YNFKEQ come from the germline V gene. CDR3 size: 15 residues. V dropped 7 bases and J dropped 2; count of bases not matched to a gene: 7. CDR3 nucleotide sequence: TGTGCCAGCACCCTCTATAGCGGGGGGCAAGAGACCCAGTACTTC. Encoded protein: CASTLYSGGQETQYF.

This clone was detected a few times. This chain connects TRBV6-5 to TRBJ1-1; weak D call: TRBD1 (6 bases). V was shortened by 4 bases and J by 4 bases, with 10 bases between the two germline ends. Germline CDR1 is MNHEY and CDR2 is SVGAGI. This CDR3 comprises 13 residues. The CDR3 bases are TGTGCCAGCAGTTTGGGAGGGGGCACTGAAGCTTTCTTT. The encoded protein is CASSLGGGTEAFF.

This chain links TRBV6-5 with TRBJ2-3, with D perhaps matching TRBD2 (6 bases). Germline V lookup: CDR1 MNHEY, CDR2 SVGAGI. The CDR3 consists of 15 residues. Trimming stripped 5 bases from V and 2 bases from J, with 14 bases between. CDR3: CASSRLGGVTDTQYF. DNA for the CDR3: TGTGCCAGCAGTCGTCTGGGCGGGGTCACAGATACGCAGTATTTT.

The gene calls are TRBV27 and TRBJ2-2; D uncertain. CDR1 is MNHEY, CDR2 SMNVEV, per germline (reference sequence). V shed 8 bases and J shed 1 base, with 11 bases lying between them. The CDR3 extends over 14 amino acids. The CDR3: CASCLSRNTGELFF. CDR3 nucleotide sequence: TGTGCCAGCTGTCTTTCTAGGAACACCGGGGAGCTGTTTTTT.

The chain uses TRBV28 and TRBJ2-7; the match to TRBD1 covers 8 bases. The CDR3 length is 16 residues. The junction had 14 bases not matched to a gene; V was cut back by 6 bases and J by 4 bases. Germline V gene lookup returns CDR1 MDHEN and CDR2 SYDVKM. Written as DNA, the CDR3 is TGTGCCAGCAGGGTAGAAGGGACAGGCCTTTGGTACGAGCAGTACTTC. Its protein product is CASRVEGTGLWYEQYF.

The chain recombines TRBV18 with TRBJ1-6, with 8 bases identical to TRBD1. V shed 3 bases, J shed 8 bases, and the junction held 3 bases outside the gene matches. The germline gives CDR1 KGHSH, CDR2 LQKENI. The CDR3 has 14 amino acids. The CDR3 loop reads CASSPSGGDSPLHF. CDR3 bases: TGTGCCAGCTCACCGTCAGGGGGCGATTCACCCCTCCACTTT.

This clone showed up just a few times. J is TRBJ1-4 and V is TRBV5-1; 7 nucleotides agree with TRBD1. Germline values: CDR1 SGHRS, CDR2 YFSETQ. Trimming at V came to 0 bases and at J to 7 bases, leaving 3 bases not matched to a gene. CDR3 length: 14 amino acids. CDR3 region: CASSLGQGGEKLFF. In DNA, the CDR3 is TGCGCCAGCAGCTTGGGACAGGGAGGTGAAAAACTGTTTTTT.

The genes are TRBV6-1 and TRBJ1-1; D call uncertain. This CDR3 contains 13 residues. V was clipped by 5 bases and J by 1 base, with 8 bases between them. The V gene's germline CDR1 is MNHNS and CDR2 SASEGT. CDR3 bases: TGTGCCAGCAGTCCCCCGGGGAACACTGAAGCTTTCTTT. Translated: CASSPPGNTEAFF.

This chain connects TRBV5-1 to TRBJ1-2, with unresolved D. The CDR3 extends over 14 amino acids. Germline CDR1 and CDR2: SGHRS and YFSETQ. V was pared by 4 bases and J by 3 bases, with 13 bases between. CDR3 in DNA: TGCGCCAGCAGCCGGGTCGCCAGTGACTATGGCTACACCTTC. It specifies CASSRVASDYGYTF.

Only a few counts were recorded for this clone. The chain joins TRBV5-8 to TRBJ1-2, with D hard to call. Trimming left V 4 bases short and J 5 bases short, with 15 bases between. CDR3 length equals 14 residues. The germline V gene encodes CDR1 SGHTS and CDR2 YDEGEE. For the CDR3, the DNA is TGTGCCAGCAGCGGCCCCCGAGGGATTTATGGCTACACCTTC. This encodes CASSGPRGIYGYTF.

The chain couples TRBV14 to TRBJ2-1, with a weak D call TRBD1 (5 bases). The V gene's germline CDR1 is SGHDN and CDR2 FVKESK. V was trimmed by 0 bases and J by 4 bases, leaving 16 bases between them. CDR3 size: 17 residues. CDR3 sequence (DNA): TGTGCCAGCAGCCAAGATAACCCCCCACAGGAGTACAATGAGCAGTTCTTC. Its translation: CASSQDNPPQEYNEQFF.

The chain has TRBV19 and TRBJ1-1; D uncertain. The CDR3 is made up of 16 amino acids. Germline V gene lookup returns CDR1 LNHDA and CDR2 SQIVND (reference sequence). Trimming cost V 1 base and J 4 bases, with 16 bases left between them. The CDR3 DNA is TGTGCCAGTAGTATAGTATCGAGGGCTTTGGGCACTGAAGCTTTCTTT. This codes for CASSIVSRALGTEAFF.

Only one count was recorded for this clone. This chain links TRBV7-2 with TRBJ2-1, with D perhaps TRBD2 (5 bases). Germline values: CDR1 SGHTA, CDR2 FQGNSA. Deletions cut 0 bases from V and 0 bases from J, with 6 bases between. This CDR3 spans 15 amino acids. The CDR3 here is CASSLAGLSYNEQFF. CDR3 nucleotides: TGTGCCAGCAGCTTAGCAGGACTCTCCTACAATGAGCAGTTCTTC.

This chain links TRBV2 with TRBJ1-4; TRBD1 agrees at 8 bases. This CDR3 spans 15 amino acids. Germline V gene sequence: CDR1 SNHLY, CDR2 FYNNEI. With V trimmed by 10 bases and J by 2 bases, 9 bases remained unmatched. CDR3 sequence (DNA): TGTGCCACCAACAGGGGGAGGGCTACTAATGAAAAACTGTTTTTT. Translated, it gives CATNRGRATNEKLFF.

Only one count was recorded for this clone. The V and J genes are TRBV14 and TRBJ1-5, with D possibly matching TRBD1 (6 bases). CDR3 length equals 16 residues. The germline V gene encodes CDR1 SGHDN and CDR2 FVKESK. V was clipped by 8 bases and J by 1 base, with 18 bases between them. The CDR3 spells CASPPAGTRSNQPQHF. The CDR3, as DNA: TGTGCCAGCCCCCCCGCCGGGACACGAAGCAATCAGCCCCAGCATTTT.

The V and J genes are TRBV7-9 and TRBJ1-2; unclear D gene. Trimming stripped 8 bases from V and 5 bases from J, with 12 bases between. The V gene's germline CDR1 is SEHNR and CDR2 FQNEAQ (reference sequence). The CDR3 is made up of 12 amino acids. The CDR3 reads CASAPSEYGYTF. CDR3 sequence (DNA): TGTGCCAGCGCGCCGTCGGAGTATGGCTACACCTTC.

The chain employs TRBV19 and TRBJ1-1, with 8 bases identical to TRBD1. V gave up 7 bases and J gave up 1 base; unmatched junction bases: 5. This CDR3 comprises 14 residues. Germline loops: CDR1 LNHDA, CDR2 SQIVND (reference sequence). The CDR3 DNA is TGTGCCAGTACCGCGGACAGGGCGAACACTGAAGCTTTCTTT. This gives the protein CASTADRANTEAFF. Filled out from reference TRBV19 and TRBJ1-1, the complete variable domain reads DGGITQSPKYLFRKEGQNVTLSCEQNLNHDAMYWYRQDPGQGLRLIYYSQIVNDFQKGDIAEGYSVSREKKESFPLTVTSAQKNPTAFYLCASTADRANTEAFFGQGTRLTVV.

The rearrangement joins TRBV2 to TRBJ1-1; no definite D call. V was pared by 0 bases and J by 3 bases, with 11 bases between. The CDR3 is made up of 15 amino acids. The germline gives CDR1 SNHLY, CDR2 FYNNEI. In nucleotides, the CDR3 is TGTGCCAGCAGTGAAGCGTCAGGCTGGGACACTGAAGCTTTCTTT. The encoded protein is CASSEASGWDTEAFF. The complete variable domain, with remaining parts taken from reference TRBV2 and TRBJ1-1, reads EPEVTQTPSHQVTQMGQEVILRCVPISNHLYFYWYRQILGQKVEFLVSFYNNEISEKSEIFDDQFSVERPDGSNFTLKIRSTKLEDSAMYFCASSEASGWDTEAFFGQGTRLTVV.

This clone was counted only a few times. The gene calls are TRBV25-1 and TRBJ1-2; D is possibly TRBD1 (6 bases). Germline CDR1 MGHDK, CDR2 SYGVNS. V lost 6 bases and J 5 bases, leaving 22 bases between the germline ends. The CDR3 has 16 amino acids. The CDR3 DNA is TGTGCCAGCAGAAACAAGGGGAGGGGGGGGGCGTATGGCTACACCTTC. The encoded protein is CASRNKGRGGAYGYTF.

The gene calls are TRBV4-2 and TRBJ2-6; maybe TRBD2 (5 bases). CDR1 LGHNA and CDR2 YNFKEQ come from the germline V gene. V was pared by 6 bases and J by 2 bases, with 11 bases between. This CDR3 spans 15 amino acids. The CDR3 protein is CASRHGEAGANVLTF. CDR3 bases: TGTGCCAGCAGACACGGGGAAGCTGGGGCCAACGTCCTGACTTTC.

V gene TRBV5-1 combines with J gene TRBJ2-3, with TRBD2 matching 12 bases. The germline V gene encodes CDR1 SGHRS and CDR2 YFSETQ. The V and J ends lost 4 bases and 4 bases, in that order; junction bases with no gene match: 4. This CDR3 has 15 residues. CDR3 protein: CASSGWTSGADTQYF. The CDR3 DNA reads TGCGCCAGCAGCGGATGGACTAGCGGGGCAGATACGCAGTATTTT.

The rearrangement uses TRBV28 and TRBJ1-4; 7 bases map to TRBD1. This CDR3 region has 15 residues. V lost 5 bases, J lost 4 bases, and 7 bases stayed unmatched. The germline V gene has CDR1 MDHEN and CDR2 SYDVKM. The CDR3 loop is CASSQRGTVNEKLFF. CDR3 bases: TGTGCCAGCAGTCAAAGGGGGACAGTTAATGAAAAACTGTTTTTT.

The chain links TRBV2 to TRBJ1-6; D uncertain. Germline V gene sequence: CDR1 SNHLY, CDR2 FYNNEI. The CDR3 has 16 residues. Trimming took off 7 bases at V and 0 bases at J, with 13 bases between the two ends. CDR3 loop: CASKVDWGSYNSPLHF. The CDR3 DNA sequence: TGTGCCAGCAAGGTGGACTGGGGCTCCTATAATTCACCCCTCCACTTT.